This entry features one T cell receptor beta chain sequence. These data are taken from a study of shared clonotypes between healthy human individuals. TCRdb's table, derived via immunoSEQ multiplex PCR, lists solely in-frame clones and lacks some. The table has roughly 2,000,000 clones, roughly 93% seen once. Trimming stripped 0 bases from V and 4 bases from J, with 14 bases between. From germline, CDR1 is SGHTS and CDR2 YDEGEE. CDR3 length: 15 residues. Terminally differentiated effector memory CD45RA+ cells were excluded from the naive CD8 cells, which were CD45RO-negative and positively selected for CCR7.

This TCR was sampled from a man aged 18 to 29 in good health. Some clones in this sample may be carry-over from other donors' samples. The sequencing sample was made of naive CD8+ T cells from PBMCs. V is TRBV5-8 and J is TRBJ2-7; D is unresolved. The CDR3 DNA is TGTGCCAGCAGCTTGGTTTCTGCTACTCTATACGAGCAGTACTTC. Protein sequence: CASSLVSATLYEQYF.